This entry lists 24 T cell receptor beta chains sequenced from one sample in a study of blood T cell repertoires in COVID-19. Some clones are missing from TCRdb's copy, which holds only in-frame ones; the method was immunoSEQ multiplex PCR. The sample holds about 350,000 clones, 87% seen once. Sequenced input: peripheral blood. These receptors were taken from a man aged 25 to 40 with COVID-19, enrolled during active disease.

The chain links TRBV7-9 to TRBJ1-4; tentative D call: TRBD1 (5 bases). Germline CDR1 reads SEHNR; CDR2 reads FQNEAQ (reference sequence). This CDR3 spans 15 amino acids. Trimming removed 5 bases from V and 8 bases from J, with 18 bases in between. The CDR3 region is CASSPQQVKGEKLFF. DNA of the CDR3: TGTGCCAGCAGCCCCCAACAGGTGAAGGGGGAAAAACTGTTTTTT.

V gene TRBV6-5 combines with J gene TRBJ2-3; 8 positions agree with TRBD1. Germline trimming cut 8 bases from V and 1 base from J; bases unmatched to any gene: 8. Per the germline V gene, CDR1 is MNHEY and CDR2 is SVGAGI. The CDR3 loop spans 15 amino acids. In DNA form, the CDR3 reads TGTGCCAGCCCCGGGACAGGTTCCCGCACAGATACGCAGTATTTT. Translating gives CASPGTGSRTDTQYF.

The gene calls are TRBV4-3 and TRBJ2-2, with a possible D match to TRBD2 (6 bases). Trimming cost V 3 bases and J 6 bases, with 11 bases left between them. The CDR3 contains 14 residues. Germline CDR1 and CDR2: LGHNA and YSLEER. CDR3 coding DNA: TGCGCCAGCAGCCAGAGGAGGGGTCCCGGGGAGCTGTTTTTT. This gives the protein CASSQRRGPGELFF.

This chain uses TRBV19 with TRBJ2-1; 10 bases match TRBD2. In germline, CDR1 is LNHDA, CDR2 SQIVND (reference sequence). This CDR3 region has 16 residues. V lost 5 bases and J lost 0; bases outside the gene matches: 4. The CDR3 bases are TGTGCCAGTAGTCCTTCTAGCGGGGGCTCCTACAATGAGCAGTTCTTC. Its translation: CASSPSSGGSYNEQFF.

The V call is TRBV28, the J call TRBJ2-7, with 7 bases that match TRBD2. The CDR3 is 14 amino acids. Germline-derived CDR1 and CDR2 are MDHEN and SYDVKM. The junction had 6 bases not matched to a gene; V was cut back by 2 bases and J by 5 bases. The CDR3 sequence: CASSLGGVVHEQYF. CDR3 DNA: TGTGCCAGCAGTTTAGGGGGGGTGGTCCACGAGCAGTACTTC.

The V call is TRBV15, the J call TRBJ1-6, with 10 nucleotides matching TRBD1. V was clipped by 2 bases and J by 7 bases; unmatched bases: 5. Germline CDR1 and CDR2: LNHNV and YYDKDF (reference sequence). There are 16 residues in the CDR3. CDR3 sequence (DNA): TGTGCCACCAGCAGAACTCGGACAGGGGGAAATTCACCCCTCCACTTT. Its translation is CATSRTRTGGNSPLHF.

The V call is TRBV7-2, the J call TRBJ2-7, with D unclear. This CDR3 region has 13 residues. The V end lost 2 bases, the J end lost 2 bases, and 7 bases lay between the germline ends. Looked up from germline, CDR1 is SGHTA and CDR2 is FQGNSA. The CDR3 bases are TGTGCCAGCAGCTTAACTCCTACCTACGAGCAGTACTTC. This codes for CASSLTPTYEQYF.

This clone has only one observation. The chain has TRBV27 and TRBJ1-2; D is possibly TRBD1 (6 bases). The CDR3 sequence is 15 residues long. Germline values: CDR1 MNHEY, CDR2 SMNVEV (reference sequence). Trimming removed 2 bases from V and 3 bases from J, with 13 bases in between. CDR3 in DNA: TGTGCCAGCAGTTTAACTCATACAGGGTACTATGGCTACACCTTC. It specifies CASSLTHTGYYGYTF.

The chain recombines TRBV15 with TRBJ1-1; the D is unclear. Looked up from germline, CDR1 is LNHNV and CDR2 is YYDKDF (reference sequence). This CDR3 region has 15 residues. The CDR3 reads CAAGVEGAGMTEAFF. The CDR3 DNA reads as TGTGCGGCCGGAGTCGAAGGCGCCGGAATGACTGAAGCTTTCTTT.

On this clone: Other DNA sequences in the sample encode the same CDR3. The rearrangement uses TRBV7-9 and TRBJ1-2, with D tentatively TRBD1 (5 bases). Trimming stripped 5 bases from V and 5 bases from J, with 15 bases between. CDR3 length equals 14 residues. Germline CDR1 reads SEHNR; CDR2 reads FQNEAQ (reference sequence). The CDR3 DNA reads as TGTGCCAGCAGCCTAGGACAAGGACTTTATGGCTACACCTTC. Protein sequence: CASSLGQGLYGYTF.

The chain recombines TRBV19 with TRBJ1-1; 9 nucleotides match TRBD1. Germline assignment: CDR1 LNHDA and CDR2 SQIVND (reference sequence). This CDR3 has 13 residues. Trimming removed 5 bases from V and 5 bases from J; junction bases left unmatched: 3. The CDR3 is CASSPGQGTEAFF. Written as DNA, the CDR3 is TGTGCCAGTAGTCCAGGACAGGGGACTGAAGCTTTCTTT. Using reference TRBV19 and TRBJ1-1 for the parts outside the CDR3, the full variable domain is DGGITQSPKYLFRKEGQNVTLSCEQNLNHDAMYWYRQDPGQGLRLIYYSQIVNDFQKGDIAEGYSVSREKKESFPLTVTSAQKNPTAFYLCASSPGQGTEAFFGQGTRLTVV.

This clone was recorded only once. The chain carries TRBV28 and TRBJ1-2, with D unclear. Germline CDR1 is MDHEN and CDR2 is SYDVKM. The CDR3 is 13 amino acids. V lost 5 bases, J lost 8 bases, and 15 bases lay in between. The CDR3: CASSPHGFYGYTF. The DNA of the CDR3 is TGTGCCAGCAGTCCTCACGGGTTTTACGGCTACACCTTC.

Written as DNA, the CDR3 is TGTGCCAGCAGTTCCATCGGACAGAGCCTCAATCAGCCCCAGCATTTT. This sequence encodes CASSSIGQSLNQPQHF. This rearrangement joins TRBV27 to TRBJ1-5, with TRBD1 as a possible D gene (6 bases). The CDR3 runs 16 residues. Between the trimmed V and J ends, which lost 4 bases and 3 bases, there was a span of 16 bases. The germline CDR1 and CDR2 sequences are MNHEY and SMNVEV (reference sequence).

V is TRBV27 and J is TRBJ2-7, with D perhaps TRBD2 (6 bases). The CDR3 contains 14 residues. The V gene's germline CDR1 is MNHEY and CDR2 SMNVEV (reference sequence). V shed 5 bases and J shed 6 bases, with 17 bases lying between them. For the CDR3, the DNA is TGTGCCAGCAGTGCATCCGGGACTTCAGGCGAGCAGTACTTC. Encoded protein: CASSASGTSGEQYF.

This chain uses TRBV27 with TRBJ1-2; tentative D call: TRBD1 (6 bases). The ends were cut back, 3 bases at V and 8 bases at J, with 13 bases in the middle. The V gene's germline CDR1 is MNHEY and CDR2 SMNVEV (reference sequence). This CDR3 contains 13 residues. DNA of the CDR3: TGTGCCAGCAGTTTTTGGGGGCTCGGGGGCTACACCTTC. Protein product: CASSFWGLGGYTF.

The genes are TRBV6-2 or TRBV6-3 and TRBJ1-1, with D unclear. The CDR3 covers 13 residues. The ends were cut back, 2 bases at V and 6 bases at J, with 10 bases in the middle. CDR1 MNHEY and CDR2 SVGEGT come from the germline V gene. This CDR3 is CASSYPGVPEAFF. The CDR3 DNA reads as TGTGCCAGCAGTTACCCGGGAGTTCCTGAAGCTTTCTTT.

As to this clone: Different DNA sequences within this sample yield the same CDR3. The chain carries TRBV3-1 (or the pseudogene TRBV3-2) and TRBJ1-2; D remains ambiguous. The CDR3 has 13 amino acids. V gave up 4 bases and J gave up 3 bases, with 9 bases separating them. The V gene's germline CDR1 is LGHDT and CDR2 YNNKEL (reference sequence). The CDR3 nucleotides read TGTGCCAGCAGCCCTAGAGAGGACTATGGCTACACCTTC. The encoded protein is CASSPREDYGYTF.

This chain uses TRBV27 with TRBJ2-7, with no clear D. Germline lookup yields CDR1 MNHEY and CDR2 SMNVEV (reference sequence). The CDR3 has 13 amino acids. V lost 2 bases to trimming and J lost 0 bases, with 5 bases between them. The CDR3 is CASSLGASYEQYF. In DNA form, the CDR3 reads TGTGCCAGCAGTTTAGGAGCCTCCTACGAGCAGTACTTC.

The gene calls are TRBV15 and TRBJ1-2; D is uncertain. The germline V and J ends were trimmed by 5 bases and 2 bases, with 9 bases remaining between them. Germline lookup yields CDR1 LNHNV and CDR2 YYDKDF (reference sequence). The CDR3 covers 13 residues. The DNA of the CDR3 is TGTGCCACCAGCGAGACGGAGAACTATGGCTACACCTTC. Amino acids: CATSETENYGYTF.

The rearrangement joins TRBV19 to TRBJ1-2; possibly TRBD1 for D (5 bases). The CDR3 is 14 residues long. V was clipped by 9 bases and J by 4 bases, with 18 bases between them. Germline-derived CDR1 and CDR2 are LNHDA and SQIVND (reference sequence). In DNA form, the CDR3 reads TGTGCCAGCATTGAAAGGGGTCTCGGCTATGGCTACACCTTC. This codes for CASIERGLGYGYTF.

The table lists this clone with a count of one. The CDR3, as DNA: TGTGCCAGCAGTGAAACGGTTCAGGGCGAGCAGTACTTC. Translating gives CASSETVQGEQYF. The rearrangement joins TRBV25-1 to TRBJ2-7; the D gene is possibly TRBD1 (5 bases). The CDR3 totals 13 residues. The V gene lost 2 bases and the J gene lost 6 bases, with 11 bases spanning the gap. CDR1 MGHDK and CDR2 SYGVNS come from the germline V gene.

The chain links TRBV7-2 to TRBJ1-2; 7 bases are a match to TRBD1. From germline, CDR1 is SGHTA and CDR2 FQGNSA. The junction had 7 bases not matched to a gene; V was cut back by 5 bases and J by 1 base. The CDR3 contains 15 residues. The CDR3 here is CASSIMTGINYGYTF. DNA for the CDR3: TGTGCCAGCAGCATTATGACAGGGATTAACTATGGCTACACCTTC.

This chain links TRBV19 with TRBJ2-2; TRBD2 matches at 9 bases. With 0 bases clipped from V and 5 bases from J, the junction kept 13 bases outside the gene matches. CDR1 is LNHDA and CDR2 is SQIVND in the germline V gene (reference sequence). CDR3 length equals 19 residues. In DNA, the CDR3 is TGTGCCAGTAGTATAGATGGCGGGCGGGAGGGCCTTCTGACCGGGGAGCTGTTTTTT. Its protein is CASSIDGGREGLLTGELFF.

The chain combines TRBV18 with TRBJ1-2; D possibly corresponds to TRBD1 (5 bases). CDR3 length: 14 residues. V was cut by 6 bases and J by 4 bases, with 15 bases left in between. Germline-derived CDR1 and CDR2 are KGHSH and LQKENI. Here the CDR3 reads CASSPSRESYGYTF. The CDR3 DNA sequence: TGTGCCAGCTCGCCGAGCAGGGAATCCTATGGCTACACCTTC.